The 11 T cell receptor beta chains below come from one sample, sequenced in a study of blood T cell repertoires in COVID-19. The protocol was immunoSEQ multiplex PCR, while the TCRdb copy is restricted to in-frame clones and leaves out a portion. Of around 120,000 clones listed, under 75% were seen once; the top ten hold 5% to 6.5%. The sample comprised peripheral blood. The receptors shown here come from a man older than 75 with acute or convalescent COVID-19.

This clone was recorded at least ten times. This chain joins TRBV4-2 and TRBJ2-7, with D possibly TRBD2 on 6 matching bases. V shed 6 bases and J shed 3 bases, with 18 bases lying between them. Germline values: CDR1 LGHNA, CDR2 YNFKEQ. The CDR3 totals 15 residues. This chain's CDR3 is CASRPSEGSIYEQYF. The CDR3 DNA follows: TGTGCCAGCAGGCCTTCGGAGGGATCAATCTACGAGCAGTACTTC.

The rearrangement uses TRBV15 and TRBJ2-7; 10 bases fit TRBD1. Germline CDR1 and CDR2: LNHNV and YYDKDF (reference sequence). Germline trimming cut 1 base from V and 1 base from J; bases unmatched to any gene: 4. The CDR3 covers 16 residues. DNA of the CDR3: TGTGCCACCAGCAGAGGGTGGACAGGGGGTTCCTACGAGCAGTACTTC. It codes for CATSRGWTGGSYEQYF.

The rearrangement links TRBV9 to TRBJ1-2, with 7 bases fitting TRBD1. This CDR3 spans 15 amino acids. Germline V gene sequence: CDR1 SGDLS, CDR2 YYNGEE. V lost 3 bases, J lost 4 bases, and 9 bases stayed unmatched. The CDR3 DNA reads TGTGCCAGCAGCGCAAGGGGGCAGGGAAGCTATGGCTACACCTTC. This encodes CASSARGQGSYGYTF.

The chain recombines TRBV11-2 with TRBJ2-3; weak D call: TRBD2 (6 bases). The CDR3 runs 18 residues. Germline CDR1 and CDR2: SGHAT and FQNNGV. V was trimmed by 5 bases and J by 0 bases, leaving 21 bases between them. The CDR3 region is CASSPSGGSGVSTDTQYF. CDR3 coding DNA: TGTGCCAGCAGCCCTAGTGGGGGTAGCGGAGTTAGCACAGATACGCAGTATTTT.

The chain combines TRBV4-1 with TRBJ2-3; 7 nucleotides line up with TRBD2. V dropped 2 bases and J dropped 6; count of bases not matched to a gene: 11. CDR3 length: 16 amino acids. CDR1 is MGHRA, CDR2 YSYEKL, per germline. CDR3 sequence reads: CASSQTASGDVDTQYF. As DNA, the CDR3 is TGCGCCAGCAGCCAAACGGCTAGCGGAGATGTGGATACGCAGTATTTT.

This clone was seen ten or more times. DNA of the CDR3: TGTGCCAGCAGCCGGAGGGCGGGCCAGGCTTTCTTT. It is translated as CASSRRAGQAFF. The J gene is TRBJ1-1, the V gene TRBV11-3, with unresolved D. This CDR3 is built from 12 residues. Deletions cut 5 bases from V and 11 bases from J, with 15 bases between. Per the germline V gene, CDR1 is SGHNT and CDR2 is YENEEA.

V gene TRBV9 combines with J gene TRBJ2-6; 7 positions agree with TRBD1. This CDR3 spans 17 amino acids. V gave up 3 bases and J gave up 3 bases; unmatched junction bases: 9. Germline lookup yields CDR1 SGDLS and CDR2 YYNGEE. Here the CDR3 DNA reads TGTGCCAGCAGCGGACAGGGCGTTAAGCTTGGGGCCAACGTCCTGACTTTC. Translation: CASSGQGVKLGANVLTF.

This clone was found once. The CDR3 coding sequence is TGTGCCAGCAGCCGCGCCAGGGGGAGCAATCAGCCCCAGCATTTT. As protein: CASSRARGSNQPQHF. V usage is TRBV21-1 and J usage is TRBJ1-5; the D call of TRBD1 is as the table states it, not checked on the DNA. TRBV21-1 is a pseudogene. CDR3 length: 15 residues.

This sequence joins TRBV9 and TRBJ2-1; the match to TRBD2 covers 12 bases. CDR1 and CDR2 (germline): SGDLS, YYNGEE. Trimming cost V 4 bases and J 4 bases; bases outside gene matches: 6. The CDR3 runs 16 residues. CDR3 region: CASSLGGTSGYNEQFF. For the CDR3, the DNA is TGTGCCAGCAGCCTCGGAGGGACTAGCGGGTACAATGAGCAGTTCTTC.

The chain recombines TRBV6-5 with TRBJ2-6; no reliable D call. The CDR3 covers 14 residues. V was cut by 6 bases and J by 0 bases, with 6 bases left in between. Germline CDR1 MNHEY, CDR2 SVGAGI. As DNA, the CDR3 is TGTGCCAGCAGCTTCTACTCTGGGGCCAACGTCCTGACTTTC. Residues: CASSFYSGANVLTF.

The chain combines TRBV7-6 with TRBJ2-7; the D is unclear. From germline, CDR1 is SGHVS and CDR2 FNYEAQ. The CDR3 length is 13 residues. Trimming removed 5 bases from V and 7 bases from J, with 15 bases in between. The CDR3 coding sequence is TGTGCCAGCAGCCCTGACCGGGTCGGGGAGCAGTACTTC. Protein sequence: CASSPDRVGEQYF.